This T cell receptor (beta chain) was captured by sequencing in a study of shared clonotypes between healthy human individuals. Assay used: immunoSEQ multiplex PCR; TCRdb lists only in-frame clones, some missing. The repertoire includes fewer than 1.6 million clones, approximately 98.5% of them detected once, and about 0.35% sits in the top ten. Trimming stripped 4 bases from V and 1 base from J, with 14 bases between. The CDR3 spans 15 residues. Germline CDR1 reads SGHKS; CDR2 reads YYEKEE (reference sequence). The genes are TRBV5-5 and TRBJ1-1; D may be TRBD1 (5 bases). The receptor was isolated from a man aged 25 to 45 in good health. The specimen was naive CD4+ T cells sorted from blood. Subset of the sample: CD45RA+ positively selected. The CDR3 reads CASSPLGRGNTEAFF. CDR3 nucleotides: TGTGCCAGCAGCCCCCTGGGACGGGGGAACACTGAAGCTTTCTTT.